Below, 23 T cell receptor beta chains from the same sample are listed, as sequenced in a study of T cell repertoires in cytomegalovirus infection. These receptors have no known antigen. TCRdb passed the reads through MiXCR, listing each CDR3 protein once. Here the sample spans 80,000 to 95,000 distinct CDR3 sequences, approximately 30% being singletons. The input for sequencing was CD8+ T cells from cultured PBMCs, taken from culture after CMV antigen stimulation. These receptors were obtained from a human donor in good health (CMV status not recorded). Some clones in this sample may be carry-over from other donors' samples.

To note about this clonotype: The junction shows a germline mismatch at one end, possibly a read error. The rearrangement joins TRBV2 to TRBJ2-5; D is ambiguous. Germline V gene data show CDR1 as SNHLY and CDR2 as FYNNEI. The CDR3 has 13 residues. The CDR3 DNA is TGTGCCAGCAGTCAAGCCCAATGGGAGACCCAGTACTTC. This sequence encodes CASSQAQWETQYF.

With regard to this clonotype: Because the CDR3 is missing its conserved closing phenylalanine or tryptophan, this is likely a read error. The CDR3 DNA reads as TGTGCCAGCAGTGAAAACGTTGTGGGGACACCCATTCTGAACACTGAAGCTTTCCTT. It yields the protein CASSENVVGTPILNTEAFL. The rearrangement links TRBV2 to TRBJ1-1, with D possibly matching TRBD1 (6 bases). The CDR3 runs to 19 residues. Germline loops: CDR1 SNHLY, CDR2 FYNNEI. Trimming removed 2 bases at V and 0 bases at J, with 22 bases between.

This clonotype has ten or more counts. Its ends do not fully match the called genes, so a read error is possible. The rearrangement links TRBV6-2 or TRBV6-3 to TRBJ2-2; TRBD1 matches 8 bases. CDR3 size: 15 residues. CDR1 is MNHEY and CDR2 is SVGEGT in the germline V gene. CDR3 bases: TGTGCCAGCAGAGACAGGGGTTTTTACACCGGCGAGCTGTTTTTT. Encoded protein: CASRDRGFYTGELFF.

This clonotype was recorded at least ten times. The CDR3 is CASSRAAGEAFF. The CDR3, as DNA: TGTGCCAGCTCGCGGGCAGCTGGTGAAGCTTTCTTT. This chain uses TRBV7-9 with TRBJ1-1, with no clear D. V dropped 8 bases and J dropped 7 bases, with 14 bases sitting between them. There are 12 residues in the CDR3. Looked up from germline, CDR1 is SEHNR and CDR2 is FQNEAQ (reference sequence).

By frequency in the sample, this clonotype is medium-sized. Relative to the germline gene, one junction end is altered; a read error may explain this. This sequence joins TRBV19 and TRBJ2-4; 10 bases line up with TRBD2. Germline lookup yields CDR1 LNHDA and CDR2 SQIVND (reference sequence). There are 13 residues in the CDR3. The CDR3 spells CASSPPLAGYQDF. The CDR3 DNA follows: TGTGCCAGTTCTCCGCCACTAGCGGGGTATCAGGACTTC.

This clonotype was counted many times. The gene calls are TRBV12-3 or TRBV12-4 and TRBJ1-5; perhaps TRBD1 as D (5 bases). The CDR3 totals 14 residues. The germline V and J ends were trimmed by 5 bases and 7 bases, with 15 bases remaining between them. The CDR3 coding sequence is TGTGCCAGCAGTGCTGGGGACGAAAGACAGCCCCAGCATTTT. Amino acid sequence: CASSAGDERQPQHF.

This clonotype appeared a few times. V is TRBV7-6 and J is TRBJ1-1; 8 bases are shared with TRBD1. The CDR3 runs 16 residues. Germline CDR1 is SGHVS and CDR2 is FNYEAQ. V was pared by 1 base and J by 4 bases, with 8 bases of the junction left unmatched. The CDR3 DNA sequence: TGTGCCAGCAGCTTAGAGGCCAGGGGGCACGGCACTGAAGCTTTCTTT. Protein product: CASSLEARGHGTEAFF.

The chain couples TRBV12-3 or TRBV12-4 to TRBJ2-1; 12 bases are shared with TRBD2. The trim removed 0 bases at V and 12 bases at J, leaving 6 bases unmatched. The CDR3 loop spans 15 amino acids. CDR3 sequence: CASSLALAGGLGQFF. CDR3 bases: TGTGCCAGCAGTTTAGCGCTAGCGGGGGGGCTTGGGCAGTTCTTC.

This clonotype appeared a few times. The genes are TRBV7-6 and TRBJ2-3, with 12 bases fitting TRBD2. The V and J ends lost 4 bases and 5 bases, in that order; junction bases with no gene match: 7. The CDR3 extends over 16 amino acids. Germline CDR1 and CDR2: SGHVS and FNYEAQ. The CDR3 region is CASSSASGGAVDTQYF. The CDR3 DNA reads as TGTGCCAGCAGCTCGGCTAGCGGGGGGGCGGTAGATACGCAGTATTTT. Combining the CDR3 with reference TRBV7-6 and TRBJ2-3 gives the whole variable domain GAGVSQSPRYKVTKRGQDVALRCDPISGHVSLYWYRQALGQGPEFLTYFNYEAQQDKSGLPNDRFSAERPEGSISTLTIQRTEQRDSAMYRCASSSASGGAVDTQYFGPGTRLTVL.

This clonotype has a handful of counts. The J gene is TRBJ2-2, the V gene TRBV11-2; tentatively, D is TRBD1 or TRBD2 (5 bases each). Germline values: CDR1 SGHAT, CDR2 FQNNGV. There are 17 residues in the CDR3. V lost 2 bases, J lost 0 bases, and 13 bases lay in between. CDR3 loop: CASSLHSQGANTGELFF. The CDR3 DNA reads as TGTGCCAGCAGCTTACATAGCCAGGGAGCGAACACCGGGGAGCTGTTTTTT.

With respect to this clonotype: A much larger clone differs by one base, so this may be a read error. J is TRBJ1-3 and V is TRBV5-1; 8 positions agree with TRBD1. This CDR3 comprises 19 residues. Germline V lookup: CDR1 SGHRS, CDR2 YFSETQ. The CDR3 protein is CAGSPWSRGHSDSGNTIYF. The CDR3 bases are TGCGCCGGCAGCCCCTGGAGCAGGGGGCATTCCGACTCTGGAAACACCATATATTTT.

The chain couples TRBV20-1 to TRBJ2-7; D might be TRBD1 (5 bases). The CDR3 runs 15 residues. Per germline, CDR1 DFQATT and CDR2 SNEGSKA (reference sequence). V was pared by 0 bases and J by 2 bases, with 14 bases between. In DNA form, the CDR3 reads TGCAGTGCTAGAGATTTGGCAGGGAATACCTACGAGCAGTACTTC. Protein sequence: CSARDLAGNTYEQYF.

The chain uses TRBV11-2 and TRBJ1-3; 7 nucleotides agree with TRBD1. CDR3 length: 15 residues. The V gene's germline CDR1 is SGHAT and CDR2 FQNNGV. V lost 3 bases and J lost 4; bases outside the gene matches: 6. The CDR3 nucleotides are TGTGCCAGCAGCTTTTTACAGGGGCCCGGAAACACCATATATTTT. Translating gives CASSFLQGPGNTIYF.

The J gene is TRBJ2-1, the V gene TRBV7-8; D remains unclear. This CDR3 is built from 12 residues. V lost 8 bases, J lost 6 bases, and 11 bases lay in between. Per the germline V gene, CDR1 is SGHVS and CDR2 is FQNEAQ. CDR3 protein: CASRLVGNEQFF. The CDR3 coding sequence is TGTGCCAGCCGGTTAGTAGGCAATGAGCAGTTCTTC.

This clonotype was detected ten times or more. This sequence joins TRBV19 and TRBJ2-3, with 8 bases fitting TRBD1. The CDR3 contains 12 residues. Germline V lookup: CDR1 LNHDA, CDR2 SQIVND (reference sequence). V lost 7 bases and J lost 3; bases outside the gene matches: 0. The chain's CDR3 is CASNRGTDTQYF. The CDR3 DNA reads as TGTGCCAGTAACAGGGGGACAGATACGCAGTATTTT. Full variable domain (rest looked up from reference TRBV19 and TRBJ2-3): DGGITQSPKYLFRKEGQNVTLSCEQNLNHDAMYWYRQDPGQGLRLIYYSQIVNDFQKGDIAEGYSVSREKKESFPLTVTSAQKNPTAFYLCASNRGTDTQYFGPGTRLTVL.

The J gene is TRBJ2-5, the V gene TRBV25-1; D is ambiguous. Trimming took off 6 bases at V and 4 bases at J, with 15 bases between the two ends. The CDR3 contains 14 residues. Germline V gives CDR1 MGHDK, CDR2 SYGVNS. For the CDR3, the DNA is TGTGCCAGCAGCGATTTTGGTGGCACAGAGACCCAGTACTTC. It yields the protein CASSDFGGTETQYF.

A single count supports this clonotype. The V and J genes are TRBV6-2 or TRBV6-3 and TRBJ2-7; TRBD2 aligns across 7 bases. The V gene's germline CDR1 is MNHEY and CDR2 SVGEGT. CDR3 length: 15 amino acids. After removal of 2 bases from V and 3 bases from J, the junction contained 7 bases not matched to a gene. CDR3 nucleotide sequence: TGTGCCAGCAGTTACGGGGGAGGGGAAGTCTACGAGCAGTACTTC. This sequence encodes CASSYGGGEVYEQYF.

This clonotype has a count of ten or more. The rearrangement uses TRBV19 and TRBJ2-7; D is undetermined. Per germline, CDR1 LNHDA and CDR2 SQIVND (reference sequence). V was trimmed by 6 bases and J by 2 bases, leaving 11 bases between them. This CDR3 is built from 13 residues. As DNA, the CDR3 is TGTGCCAGTAGCTACCGAATAACCTACGAGCAGTACTTC. Translated: CASSYRITYEQYF. Combining the CDR3 with reference TRBV19 and TRBJ2-7 gives the whole variable domain DGGITQSPKYLFRKEGQNVTLSCEQNLNHDAMYWYRQDPGQGLRLIYYSQIVNDFQKGDIAEGYSVSREKKESFPLTVTSAQKNPTAFYLCASSYRITYEQYFGPGTRLTVT.

The genes are TRBV27 and TRBJ1-1, with 10 bases identical to TRBD1. This CDR3 has 15 residues. V was clipped by 6 bases and J by 5 bases; unmatched bases: 9. Per germline, CDR1 MNHEY and CDR2 SMNVEV (reference sequence). CDR3 protein: CASRLTGGAGTEAFF. CDR3 sequence (DNA): TGTGCCAGCAGGCTGACAGGGGGCGCGGGGACTGAAGCTTTCTTT.

The chain is built from TRBV9 and TRBJ2-6; weak D call: TRBD1 (6 bases). This CDR3 has 15 amino acids. Trimming took off 3 bases at V and 3 bases at J, with 10 bases between the two ends. Germline-derived CDR1 and CDR2 are SGDLS and YYNGEE. This CDR3 reads CASSANRVGANVLTF. The CDR3 nucleotides are TGTGCCAGCAGCGCTAACAGGGTTGGGGCCAACGTCCTGACTTTC.

The table lists this clonotype with a count of one. V is TRBV13 and J is TRBJ2-6; no reliable D call. Germline CDR1 is PRHDT and CDR2 is FYEKMQ (reference sequence). The CDR3 is made up of 14 amino acids. V shed 4 bases and J shed 3 bases, with 7 bases lying between them. The CDR3 DNA reads as TGTGCCAGCAGCTCCTCTCTTGGGGCCAACGTCCTGACTTTC. Its translation is CASSSSLGANVLTF. The full variable domain, rest sourced from reference TRBV13 and TRBJ2-6, is AAGVIQSPRHLIKEKRETATLKCYPIPRHDTVYWYQQGPGQDPQFLISFYEKMQSDKGSIPDRFSAQQFSDYHSELNMSSLELGDSALYFCASSSSLGANVLTFGAGSRLTVL.

This clonotype was seen many times. The V call is TRBV7-7, the J call TRBJ1-3, with a possible D match to TRBD1 (6 bases). The germline V gene has CDR1 SSHAT and CDR2 FNYEAQ (reference sequence). Trimming pared 4 bases from V and 4 bases from J, leaving 8 bases between. CDR3 length: 13 residues. CDR3 protein: CASSSDRGNTIYF. CDR3 coding DNA: TGTGCCAGCAGCTCCGACAGGGGAAACACCATATATTTT.

This sequence joins TRBV4-1 and TRBJ1-2; D not certain. V lost 0 bases and J 2 bases, leaving 7 bases between the germline ends. This CDR3 has 14 amino acids. Germline lookup yields CDR1 MGHRA and CDR2 YSYEKL. The CDR3 sequence: CASSQENGNYGYTF. As DNA, the CDR3 is TGCGCCAGCAGCCAAGAGAACGGGAACTATGGCTACACCTTC.